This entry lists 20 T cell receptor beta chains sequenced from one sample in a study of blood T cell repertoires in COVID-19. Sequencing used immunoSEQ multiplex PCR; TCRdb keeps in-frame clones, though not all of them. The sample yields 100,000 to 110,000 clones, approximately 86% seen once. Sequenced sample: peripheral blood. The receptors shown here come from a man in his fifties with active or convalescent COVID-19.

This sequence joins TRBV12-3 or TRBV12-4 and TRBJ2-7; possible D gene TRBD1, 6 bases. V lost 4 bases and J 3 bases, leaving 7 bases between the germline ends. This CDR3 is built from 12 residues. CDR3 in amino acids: CASSSRGYEQYF. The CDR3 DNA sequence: TGTGCCAGCAGTTCCAGGGGCTACGAGCAGTACTTC.

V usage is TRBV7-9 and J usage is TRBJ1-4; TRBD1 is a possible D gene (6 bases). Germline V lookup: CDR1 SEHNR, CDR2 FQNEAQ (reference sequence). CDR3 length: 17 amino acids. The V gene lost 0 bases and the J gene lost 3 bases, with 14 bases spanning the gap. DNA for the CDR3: TGTGCCAGCAGCTTAGCGCGGGGGGCGCAGGCTAATGAAAAACTGTTTTTT. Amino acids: CASSLARGAQANEKLFF.

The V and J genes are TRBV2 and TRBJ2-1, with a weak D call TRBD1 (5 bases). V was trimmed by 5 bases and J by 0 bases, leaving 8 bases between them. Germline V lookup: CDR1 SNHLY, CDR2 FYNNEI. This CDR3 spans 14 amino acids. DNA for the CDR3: TGTGCCAGCAGTATCGACAGCTCCTACAATGAGCAGTTCTTC. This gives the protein CASSIDSSYNEQFF.

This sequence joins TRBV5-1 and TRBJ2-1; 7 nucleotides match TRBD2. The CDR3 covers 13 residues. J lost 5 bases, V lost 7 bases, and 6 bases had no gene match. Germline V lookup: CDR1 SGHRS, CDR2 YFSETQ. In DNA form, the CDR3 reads TGCGCCAGCGGGAGCGGGACCCACAATGAGCAGTTCTTC. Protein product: CASGSGTHNEQFF.

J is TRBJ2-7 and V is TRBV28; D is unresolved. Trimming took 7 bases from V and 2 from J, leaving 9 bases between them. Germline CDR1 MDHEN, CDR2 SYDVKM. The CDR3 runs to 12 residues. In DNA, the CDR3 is TGTGCCAGCACCACAGCTACCTACGAGCAGTACTTC. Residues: CASTTATYEQYF.

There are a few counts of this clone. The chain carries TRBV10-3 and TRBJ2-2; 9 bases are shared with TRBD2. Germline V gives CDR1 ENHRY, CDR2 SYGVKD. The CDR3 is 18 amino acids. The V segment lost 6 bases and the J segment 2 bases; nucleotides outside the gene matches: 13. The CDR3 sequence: CAISASIPTSGNTGELFF. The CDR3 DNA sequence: TGTGCCATCAGCGCCTCTATTCCGACTAGCGGCAACACCGGGGAGCTGTTTTTT.

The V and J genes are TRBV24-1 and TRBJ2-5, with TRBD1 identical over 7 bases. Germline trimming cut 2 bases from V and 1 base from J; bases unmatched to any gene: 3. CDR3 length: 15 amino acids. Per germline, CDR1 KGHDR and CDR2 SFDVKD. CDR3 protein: CATSDSRDSQETQYF. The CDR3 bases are TGTGCCACCAGTGATTCACGGGACAGCCAAGAGACCCAGTACTTC.

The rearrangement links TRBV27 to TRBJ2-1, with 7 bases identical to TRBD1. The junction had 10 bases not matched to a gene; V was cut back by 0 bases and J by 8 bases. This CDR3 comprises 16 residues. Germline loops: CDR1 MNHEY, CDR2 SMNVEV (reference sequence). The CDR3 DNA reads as TGTGCCAGCAGTTTATCTGTCCGACAGGGCGGAGATGAGCAGTTCTTC. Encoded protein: CASSLSVRQGGDEQFF.

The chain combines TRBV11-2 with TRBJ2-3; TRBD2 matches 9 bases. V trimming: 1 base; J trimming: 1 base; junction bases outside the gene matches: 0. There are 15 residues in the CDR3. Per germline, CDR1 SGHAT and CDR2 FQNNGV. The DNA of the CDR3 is TGTGCCAGCAGCTTAGGGACTAGCGGCACAGATACGCAGTATTTT. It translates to CASSLGTSGTDTQYF.

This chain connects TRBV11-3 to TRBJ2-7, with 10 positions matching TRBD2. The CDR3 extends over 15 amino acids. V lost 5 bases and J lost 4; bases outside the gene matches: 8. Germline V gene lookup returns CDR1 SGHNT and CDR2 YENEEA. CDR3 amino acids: CASSRTSGVGYEQYF. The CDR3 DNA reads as TGTGCCAGCAGCCGGACTAGCGGCGTAGGGTACGAGCAGTACTTC. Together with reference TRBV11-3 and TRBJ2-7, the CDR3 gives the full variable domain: EAGVVQSPRYKIIEKKQPVAFWCNPISGHNTLYWYLQNLGQGPELLIRYENEEAVDDSQLPKDRFSAERLKGVDSTLKIQPAELGDSAVYLCASSRTSGVGYEQYFGPGTRLTVT.

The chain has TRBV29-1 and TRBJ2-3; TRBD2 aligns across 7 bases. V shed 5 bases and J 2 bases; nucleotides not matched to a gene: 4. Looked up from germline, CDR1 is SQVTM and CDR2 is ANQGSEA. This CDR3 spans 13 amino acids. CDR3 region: CSVLSGSTDTQYF. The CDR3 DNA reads TGCAGCGTTCTTAGCGGGTCCACAGATACGCAGTATTTT.

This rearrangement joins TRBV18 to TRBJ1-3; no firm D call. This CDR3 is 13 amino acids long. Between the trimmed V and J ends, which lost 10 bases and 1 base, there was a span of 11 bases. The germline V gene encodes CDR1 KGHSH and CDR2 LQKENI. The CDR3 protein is CATSEGSGNTIYF. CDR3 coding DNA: TGTGCCACTTCGGAGGGTTCTGGAAACACCATATATTTT.

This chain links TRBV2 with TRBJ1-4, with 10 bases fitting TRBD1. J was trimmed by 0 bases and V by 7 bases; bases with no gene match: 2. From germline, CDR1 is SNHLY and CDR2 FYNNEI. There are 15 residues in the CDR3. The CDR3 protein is CASTGQGATNEKLFF. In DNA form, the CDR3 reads TGTGCCAGCACTGGACAGGGGGCAACTAATGAAAAACTGTTTTTT.

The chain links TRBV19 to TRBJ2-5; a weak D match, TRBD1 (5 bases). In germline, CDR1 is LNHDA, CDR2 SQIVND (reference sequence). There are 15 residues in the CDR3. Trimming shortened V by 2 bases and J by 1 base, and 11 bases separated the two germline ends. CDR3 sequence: CASSITYRPQETQYF. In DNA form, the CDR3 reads TGTGCCAGTAGTATAACGTACAGGCCCCAAGAGACCCAGTACTTC.

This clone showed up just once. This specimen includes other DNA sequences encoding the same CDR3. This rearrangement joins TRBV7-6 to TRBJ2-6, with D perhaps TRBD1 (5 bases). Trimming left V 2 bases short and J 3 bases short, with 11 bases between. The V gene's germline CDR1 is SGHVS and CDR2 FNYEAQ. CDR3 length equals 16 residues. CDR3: CASSLSQGGGANVLTF. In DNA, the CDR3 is TGTGCCAGCAGCTTATCCCAGGGTGGTGGGGCCAACGTCCTGACTTTC.

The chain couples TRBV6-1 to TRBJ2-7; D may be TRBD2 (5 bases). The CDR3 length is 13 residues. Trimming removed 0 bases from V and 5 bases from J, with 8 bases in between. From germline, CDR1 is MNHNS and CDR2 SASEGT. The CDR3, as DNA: TGTGCCAGCAGTGAAGCGCCCGGGGACGAGCAGTACTTC. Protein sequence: CASSEAPGDEQYF.

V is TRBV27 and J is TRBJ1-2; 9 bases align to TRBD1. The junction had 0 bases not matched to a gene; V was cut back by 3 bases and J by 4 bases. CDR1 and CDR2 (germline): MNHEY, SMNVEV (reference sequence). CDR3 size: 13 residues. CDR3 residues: CASSLTGGYGYTF. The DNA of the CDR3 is TGTGCCAGCAGTTTGACAGGGGGCTATGGCTACACCTTC.

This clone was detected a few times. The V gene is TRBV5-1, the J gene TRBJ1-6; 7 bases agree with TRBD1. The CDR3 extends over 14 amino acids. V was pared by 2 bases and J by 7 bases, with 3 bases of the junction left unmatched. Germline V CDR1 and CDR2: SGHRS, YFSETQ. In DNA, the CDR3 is TGCGCCAGCAGCTTTCAGGGGGAAAATTCACCCCTCCACTTT. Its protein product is CASSFQGENSPLHF.

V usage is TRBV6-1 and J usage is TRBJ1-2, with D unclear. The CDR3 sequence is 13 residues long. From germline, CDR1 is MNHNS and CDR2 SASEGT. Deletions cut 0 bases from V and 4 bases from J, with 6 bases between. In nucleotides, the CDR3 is TGTGCCAGCAGTGAAGCCCCCTCCTATGGCTACACCTTC. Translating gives CASSEAPSYGYTF.

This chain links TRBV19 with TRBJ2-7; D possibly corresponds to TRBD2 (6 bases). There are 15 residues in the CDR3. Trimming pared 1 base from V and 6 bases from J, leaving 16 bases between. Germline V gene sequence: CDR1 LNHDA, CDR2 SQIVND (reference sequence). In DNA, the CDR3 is TGTGCCAGTAGTATAGTCAAGCGGGTGGACGCCGAGCAGTACTTC. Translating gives CASSIVKRVDAEQYF.